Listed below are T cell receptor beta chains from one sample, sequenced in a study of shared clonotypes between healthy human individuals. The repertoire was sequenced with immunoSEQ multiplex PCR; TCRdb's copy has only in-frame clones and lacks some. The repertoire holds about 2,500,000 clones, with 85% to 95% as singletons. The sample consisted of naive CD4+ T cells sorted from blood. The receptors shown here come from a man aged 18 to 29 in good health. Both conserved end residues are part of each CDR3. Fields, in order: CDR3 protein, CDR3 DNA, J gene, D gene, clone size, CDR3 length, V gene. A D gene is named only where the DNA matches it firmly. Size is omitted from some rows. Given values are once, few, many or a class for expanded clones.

cdr3_aa: CASTNGPEGQGGGYTF
cdr3_nt: TGTGCCAGCACCAACGGGCCTGAGGGACAGGGGGGTGGCTACACCTTC
j_call: TRBJ1-2
d_call: TRBD1
clone_size: NA
cdr3_length: 16
v_call: TRBV5-4

cdr3_aa: CASSPSPRSNTEAFF
cdr3_nt: TGTGCCAGCAGCCCCTCTCCCAGGTCGAACACTGAAGCTTTCTTT
j_call: TRBJ1-1
d_call: NA
clone_size: NA
cdr3_length: 15
v_call: TRBV9

cdr3_aa: CASSHSGRNFNEQFF
cdr3_nt: TGTGCCAGCAGTCACAGCGGGAGAAACTTCAATGAGCAGTTCTTC
j_call: TRBJ2-1
d_call: TRBD2
clone_size: NA
cdr3_length: 15
v_call: TRBV5-4

cdr3_aa: CASTRGTGELFF
cdr3_nt: TGTGCCAGTACGAGGGGCACCGGGGAGCTGTTTTTT
j_call: TRBJ2-2
d_call: NA
clone_size: NA
cdr3_length: 12
v_call: TRBV19

cdr3_aa: CASSPLGAGDTEAFF
cdr3_nt: TGTGCCAGCAGCCCATTGGGGGCCGGGGACACTGAAGCTTTCTTT
j_call: TRBJ1-1
d_call: NA
clone_size: NA
cdr3_length: 15
v_call: TRBV28

cdr3_aa: CASSRLAASYNEQFF
cdr3_nt: TGCGCCAGCAGTCGGCTAGCGGCCTCCTACAATGAGCAGTTCTTC
j_call: TRBJ2-1
d_call: TRBD2
clone_size: NA
cdr3_length: 15
v_call: TRBV10-1

cdr3_aa: CASSRQGLISPLHF
cdr3_nt: TGTGCCAGCAGCCGACAGGGGCTTATTTCACCCCTCCACTTT
j_call: TRBJ1-6
d_call: TRBD1
clone_size: NA
cdr3_length: 14
v_call: TRBV13

cdr3_aa: CASSYSTGTEAFF
cdr3_nt: TGTGCCAGCAGTTACTCGACGGGGACTGAAGCTTTCTTT
j_call: TRBJ1-1
d_call: NA
clone_size: NA
cdr3_length: 13
v_call: TRBV6-5

cdr3_aa: CASSFGGAANEQFF
cdr3_nt: TGTGCTAGCAGCTTTGGCGGGGCCGCTAATGAGCAGTTCTTC
j_call: TRBJ2-1
d_call: NA
clone_size: NA
cdr3_length: 14
v_call: TRBV7-7

cdr3_aa: CASSNRPGLAGPDEQFF
cdr3_nt: TGTGCCAGTAGCAACAGACCGGGACTAGCGGGACCGGATGAGCAGTTCTTC
j_call: TRBJ2-1
d_call: TRBD2
clone_size: once
cdr3_length: 17
v_call: TRBV19

cdr3_aa: CASGTSELTGTQYF
cdr3_nt: TGTGCCAGCGGTACTAGCGAGTTAACAGGTACGCAGTATTTT
j_call: TRBJ2-3
d_call: TRBD2
clone_size: NA
cdr3_length: 14
v_call: TRBV5-4

cdr3_aa: CATSSLLRDEQFF
cdr3_nt: TGTGCCACCAGCAGCCTTCTGCGGGATGAGCAGTTCTTC
j_call: TRBJ2-1
d_call: NA
clone_size: NA
cdr3_length: 13
v_call: TRBV15

cdr3_aa: CASSPPTSGTGELFF
cdr3_nt: TGTGCCAGCTCACCACCGACGTCTGGGACCGGGGAGCTGTTTTTT
j_call: TRBJ2-2
d_call: NA
clone_size: once
cdr3_length: 15
v_call: TRBV18

cdr3_aa: CASGGPHLDTQYF
cdr3_nt: TGTGCCAGCGGGGGACCCCACCTAGATACGCAGTATTTT
j_call: TRBJ2-3
d_call: NA
clone_size: once
cdr3_length: 13
v_call: TRBV6-5

cdr3_aa: CASSIADLGYTF
cdr3_nt: TGTGCCAGTAGTATAGCAGACCTTGGCTACACCTTC
j_call: TRBJ1-2
d_call: NA
clone_size: NA
cdr3_length: 12
v_call: TRBV19

cdr3_aa: CASSSGDGTGELFF
cdr3_nt: TGCGCCAGCAGCTCGGGGGACGGTACCGGGGAGCTGTTTTTT
j_call: TRBJ2-2
d_call: NA
clone_size: NA
cdr3_length: 14
v_call: TRBV5-1

cdr3_aa: CASSTGQGENTGELFF
cdr3_nt: TGTGCCAGTAGTACTGGACAGGGCGAGAACACCGGGGAGCTGTTTTTT
j_call: TRBJ2-2
d_call: TRBD1
clone_size: NA
cdr3_length: 16
v_call: TRBV19

cdr3_aa: CAISPVDRDYGYTF
cdr3_nt: TGTGCCATCAGCCCCGTGGACCGGGACTATGGCTACACCTTC
j_call: TRBJ1-2
d_call: NA
clone_size: NA
cdr3_length: 14
v_call: TRBV10-3

cdr3_aa: CASRQAVVGYNEQFF
cdr3_nt: TGCGCCAGCAGACAAGCCGTAGTTGGTTACAATGAGCAGTTCTTC
j_call: TRBJ2-1
d_call: NA
clone_size: NA
cdr3_length: 15
v_call: TRBV5-1

cdr3_aa: CASSSAGTGSYNEQFF
cdr3_nt: TGCGCCAGCAGCTCCGCCGGGACAGGCTCCTACAATGAGCAGTTCTTC
j_call: TRBJ2-1
d_call: TRBD1
clone_size: NA
cdr3_length: 16
v_call: TRBV5-1

cdr3_aa: CASSLSATPRPGKTDTQYF
cdr3_nt: TGTGCCAGCAGCTTATCGGCTACCCCCCGGCCAGGGAAAACAGATACGCAGTATTTT
j_call: TRBJ2-3
d_call: NA
clone_size: NA
cdr3_length: 19
v_call: TRBV7-3

cdr3_aa: CAWSGRGQASSYNSPLHF
cdr3_nt: TGTGCCTGGAGTGGGAGAGGACAGGCGAGCTCCTATAATTCACCCCTCCACTTT
j_call: TRBJ1-6
d_call: TRBD1
clone_size: NA
cdr3_length: 18
v_call: TRBV30

cdr3_aa: CASSFLNEQFF
cdr3_nt: TGCGCCAGCAGCTTCTTGAATGAGCAGTTCTTC
j_call: TRBJ2-1
d_call: NA
clone_size: NA
cdr3_length: 11
v_call: TRBV5-1

cdr3_aa: CAPWQGLNEQYF
cdr3_nt: TGTGCCCCATGGCAGGGGTTGAACGAGCAGTACTTC
j_call: TRBJ2-7
d_call: NA
clone_size: NA
cdr3_length: 12
v_call: TRBV21-1

cdr3_aa: CASSEGTSASSYEQYF
cdr3_nt: TGTGCCAGCAGTGAAGGGACTAGCGCTTCATCCTACGAGCAGTACTTC
j_call: TRBJ2-7
d_call: TRBD2
clone_size: NA
cdr3_length: 16
v_call: TRBV6-1

cdr3_aa: CASSYQASGNTIYF
cdr3_nt: TGTGCCAGCAGTTATCAGGCTTCTGGAAACACCATATATTTT
j_call: TRBJ1-3
d_call: NA
clone_size: NA
cdr3_length: 14
v_call: TRBV6-5

cdr3_aa: CASSAPMGVQEHSGNTIYF
cdr3_nt: TGTGCCAGCAGCGCCCCGATGGGGGTACAGGAACACTCTGGAAACACCATATATTTT
j_call: TRBJ1-3
d_call: NA
clone_size: NA
cdr3_length: 19
v_call: TRBV9

cdr3_aa: CASSPGQGSDTQYF
cdr3_nt: TGCGCCAGCAGTCCCGGACAGGGTTCAGATACGCAGTATTTT
j_call: TRBJ2-3
d_call: TRBD1
clone_size: NA
cdr3_length: 14
v_call: TRBV23-1

cdr3_aa: CASSLGQSTDTQYF
cdr3_nt: TGTGCCAGCAGCCTCGGACAGAGCACAGATACGCAGTATTTT
j_call: TRBJ2-3
d_call: NA
clone_size: NA
cdr3_length: 14
v_call: TRBV7-6

cdr3_aa: CASSHPDRGRSEQYF
cdr3_nt: TGTGCCAGCAGCCACCCGGACAGGGGGCGAAGCGAGCAGTACTTC
j_call: TRBJ2-7
d_call: TRBD1
clone_size: once
cdr3_length: 15
v_call: TRBV11-2

cdr3_aa: CASSANRGPYEQYF
cdr3_nt: TGTGCCAGTAGTGCTAACAGGGGGCCCTACGAGCAGTACTTC
j_call: TRBJ2-7
d_call: TRBD1
clone_size: NA
cdr3_length: 14
v_call: TRBV19

cdr3_aa: CATKLAANTGELFF
cdr3_nt: TGCGCCACCAAACTAGCGGCGAACACCGGGGAGCTGTTTTTT
j_call: TRBJ2-2
d_call: TRBD2
clone_size: NA
cdr3_length: 14
v_call: TRBV5-1

cdr3_aa: CASSEFRGQYNEQFF
cdr3_nt: TGTGCCAGCAGTGAATTCCGAGGACAGTACAATGAGCAGTTCTTC
j_call: TRBJ2-1
d_call: NA
clone_size: NA
cdr3_length: 15
v_call: TRBV25-1

cdr3_aa: CAISESPSGEQYF
cdr3_nt: TGTGCCATCAGTGAGTCTCCCTCGGGCGAGCAGTACTTC
j_call: TRBJ2-7
d_call: NA
clone_size: NA
cdr3_length: 13
v_call: TRBV10-3

cdr3_aa: CASSRDGGSTDTQYF
cdr3_nt: TGTGCCAGCAGTCGTGACGGGGGAAGCACAGATACGCAGTATTTT
j_call: TRBJ2-3
d_call: NA
clone_size: NA
cdr3_length: 15
v_call: TRBV7-3

cdr3_aa: CASSFFSGTDTQYF
cdr3_nt: TGTGCCAGCAGCTTTTTTAGCGGCACAGATACGCAGTATTTT
j_call: TRBJ2-3
d_call: NA
clone_size: NA
cdr3_length: 14
v_call: TRBV11-2

cdr3_aa: CASRPGQASNQPQHF
cdr3_nt: TGTGCCAGCAGACCGGGACAAGCTAGCAATCAGCCCCAGCATTTT
j_call: TRBJ1-5
d_call: NA
clone_size: NA
cdr3_length: 15
v_call: TRBV5-5

cdr3_aa: CASRRGNTIYF
cdr3_nt: TGTGCCAGCAGAAGGGGAAACACCATATATTTT
j_call: TRBJ1-3
d_call: NA
clone_size: NA
cdr3_length: 11
v_call: TRBV6-5

cdr3_aa: CASSDIGGSLGAYGYTF
cdr3_nt: TGTGCCAGCAGCGACATCGGAGGTTCGTTGGGGGCCTATGGCTACACCTTC
j_call: TRBJ1-2
d_call: NA
clone_size: NA
cdr3_length: 17
v_call: TRBV28

cdr3_aa: CAWSQGINTEAFF
cdr3_nt: TGTGCCTGGAGTCAGGGTATAAACACTGAAGCTTTCTTT
j_call: TRBJ1-1
d_call: NA
clone_size: NA
cdr3_length: 13
v_call: TRBV30

cdr3_aa: CASSMVIAELYSYEQYF
cdr3_nt: TGTGCCAGTAGTATGGTGATAGCGGAACTATACTCCTACGAGCAGTACTTC
j_call: TRBJ2-7
d_call: NA
clone_size: NA
cdr3_length: 17
v_call: TRBV19

cdr3_aa: CASSPQIRGSNYGYTF
cdr3_nt: TGTGCCAGCTCACCACAAATACGGGGCAGTAACTATGGCTACACCTTC
j_call: TRBJ1-2
d_call: NA
clone_size: NA
cdr3_length: 16
v_call: TRBV18

cdr3_aa: CASSFGGGGNQPQHF
cdr3_nt: TGTGCCAGCAGCTTCGGGGGAGGTGGCAATCAGCCCCAGCATTTT
j_call: TRBJ1-5
d_call: NA
clone_size: NA
cdr3_length: 15
v_call: TRBV5-6